This record concerns one T cell receptor (beta chain) sequence. This sample was taken from a study of T-cell memory formation after mild COVID-19. Study overall: Each donor largely had its own TCR clusters.

One entry per CDR3 protein results from TCRdb running MiXCR on the 5' RACE reads. The data contain about 400,000 distinct CDR3 sequences, 23% of them singletons. The CDR3 consists of 17 residues. Trimming cost V 5 bases and J 0 bases; bases outside gene matches: 9. This chain links TRBV12-3 or TRBV12-4 with TRBJ2-2; 7 positions agree with TRBD1. The receptor was isolated from an adult woman who had mild COVID-19 (a few samples of this study predate the infection). Cell type and time point are not known. The source material was PBMCs or a T cell subset sorted from them (not recorded which). This CDR3 is CASSPNGQVTNTGELFF. CDR3 sequence (DNA): TGTGCCAGCAGTCCGAACGGACAGGTTACGAACACCGGGGAGCTGTTTTTT.